The next 20 T cell receptor beta chains were all read from a single sample in a study of blood T cell dynamics during melanoma immunotherapy (dated by TCRdb to between 2020 and 2021). Libraries were built with the immunoSEQ multiplex PCR assay. As stored in TCRdb, this immuneACCESS dataset retains in-frame rearrangements with V and J assigned. A fraction of the clones does not appear; measured against another copy, unresolved V genes explain less than half of the discrepancy, and the remainder lacks a known reason. In all, the sample holds 25,000 to 35,000 clones, and roughly 84% of those were seen once. Jointly, the top ten make up 10% of the sample. Explained via the paper, the time point label denotes: week 3, after first cycle of checkpoint inhibitor. The sample was blood, taken from a patient treated with checkpoint blockade. These receptors all come from a human donor with melanoma.

The genes are TRBV2 and TRBJ2-5, with a weak D call TRBD1 (5 bases). The CDR3 spans 15 residues. In germline, CDR1 is SNHLY, CDR2 FYNNEI. The V and J ends lost 4 bases and 2 bases respectively, with 14 bases between them. The CDR3, as DNA: TGTGCCAGCAGTGGACAGTGGGCACGGCAAGAGACCCAGTACTTC. Its translation is CASSGQWARQETQYF.

The CDR3 bases are TGTGCCAGCAGTGAAATCGGTTTTTCGGAGGGGACTGAAGCTTTCTTT. Its translation: CASSEIGFSEGTEAFF. This chain joins TRBV2 and TRBJ1-1; maybe TRBD1 (5 bases). From germline, CDR1 is SNHLY and CDR2 FYNNEI. V dropped 2 bases and J dropped 5 bases, with 18 bases sitting between them. The CDR3 consists of 16 residues.

The chain carries TRBV5-1 and TRBJ2-1, with D perhaps matching TRBD2 (6 bases). CDR3 size: 12 residues. Per germline, CDR1 SGHRS and CDR2 YFSETQ. Deletions cut 5 bases from V and 8 bases from J, with 11 bases between. The CDR3: CASSREKYEQFF. The DNA for the CDR3 is TGCGCCAGCAGTCGGGAGAAGTATGAGCAGTTCTTC.

The genes are TRBV6-1 and TRBJ1-6, with a weak D call TRBD1 (6 bases). From germline, CDR1 is MNHNS and CDR2 SASEGT. This CDR3 has 14 residues. V dropped 6 bases and J dropped 4 bases, with 10 bases sitting between them. This CDR3 reads CASSEDSYNSPLHF. The CDR3, as DNA: TGTGCCAGCAGCGAGGACAGTTATAATTCACCCCTCCACTTT.

This clone was counted between two and nine times. This rearrangement joins TRBV30 to TRBJ2-2, with D perhaps TRBD2 (6 bases). Deletions cut 3 bases from V and 6 bases from J, with 14 bases between. This CDR3 has 14 residues. CDR1 and CDR2 (germline): GTSNPN, SVGIG (reference sequence). In DNA, the CDR3 is TGTGCCTGGAGGGGCGGGATGGTCGCCGGGGAGCTGTTTTTT. This sequence encodes CAWRGGMVAGELFF. The complete variable domain, with remaining parts taken from reference TRBV30 and TRBJ2-2, reads SQTIHQWPATLVQPVGSPLSLECTVEGTSNPNLYWYRQAAGRGLQLLFYSVGIGQISSEVPQNLSASRPQDRQFILSSKKLLLSDSGFYLCAWRGGMVAGELFFGEGSRLTVL.

The gene calls are TRBV19 and TRBJ2-1, with 7 bases that match TRBD2. V shed 5 bases and J 6 bases; nucleotides not matched to a gene: 7. The CDR3 has 14 amino acids. Germline values: CDR1 LNHDA, CDR2 SQIVND (reference sequence). DNA of the CDR3: TGTGCCAGTAGTCAGCGGGGATTTCCCAATGAGCAGTTCTTC. This sequence encodes CASSQRGFPNEQFF. Full variable domain (rest looked up from reference TRBV19 and TRBJ2-1): DGGITQSPKYLFRKEGQNVTLSCEQNLNHDAMYWYRQDPGQGLRLIYYSQIVNDFQKGDIAEGYSVSREKKESFPLTVTSAQKNPTAFYLCASSQRGFPNEQFFGPGTRLTVL.

The chain recombines TRBV27 with TRBJ1-2; 8 nucleotides agree with TRBD1. Germline CDR1 reads MNHEY; CDR2 reads SMNVEV (reference sequence). V was clipped by 5 bases and J by 2 bases; unmatched bases: 7. The CDR3 spans 15 residues. The CDR3 reads CASSRNGDRNYGYTF. The CDR3 bases are TGTGCCAGCAGTCGAAACGGGGACAGGAACTATGGCTACACCTTC.

The chain joins TRBV19 to TRBJ1-1, with a weak D call TRBD1 (6 bases). Trimming pared 11 bases from V and 6 bases from J, leaving 22 bases between. Looked up from germline, CDR1 is LNHDA and CDR2 is SQIVND (reference sequence). The CDR3 contains 14 residues. This CDR3 is CASYKRVKGAEAFF. The CDR3 DNA is TGTGCCTCCTATAAAAGGGTAAAGGGGGCTGAAGCTTTCTTT.

DNA of the CDR3: TGTGCCAGCAGTGAATATCAGGGTCAAGAGACCCAGTACTTC. It specifies CASSEYQGQETQYF. The rearrangement links TRBV2 to TRBJ2-5; a possible D gene is TRBD1 (5 bases). This CDR3 is 14 amino acids long. Trimming removed 2 bases at V and 2 bases at J, with 9 bases between. The germline V gene encodes CDR1 SNHLY and CDR2 FYNNEI.

The genes are TRBV5-1 and TRBJ2-1, with D unclear. V dropped 0 bases and J dropped 4 bases, with 11 bases sitting between them. The CDR3 covers 15 residues. Germline loops: CDR1 SGHRS, CDR2 YFSETQ. This CDR3 reads CASSLVGAVYNEQFF. DNA of the CDR3: TGCGCCAGCAGCTTGGTAGGCGCGGTTTACAATGAGCAGTTCTTC.

The chain carries TRBV10-3 and TRBJ1-2; 7 nucleotides agree with TRBD1. This CDR3 region has 15 residues. V dropped 7 bases and J dropped 4; count of bases not matched to a gene: 12. The germline CDR1 and CDR2 sequences are ENHRY and SYGVKD. The CDR3 DNA is TGTGCCATCACTTCGATACAGGGGTCGAGCTATGGCTACACCTTC. It specifies CAITSIQGSSYGYTF.

V gene TRBV28 combines with J gene TRBJ2-1; perhaps TRBD2 as D (5 bases). This CDR3 has 14 residues. CDR1 is MDHEN and CDR2 is SYDVKM in the germline V gene. V was clipped by 6 bases and J by 0 bases, with 9 bases between them. This chain's CDR3 is CASRDTSSYNEQFF. The CDR3 DNA reads as TGTGCCAGCAGAGACACTAGCTCCTACAATGAGCAGTTCTTC. The full variable domain, in which reference TRBV28 and TRBJ2-1 provide the parts outside the CDR3, is DVKVTQSSRYLVKRTGEKVFLECVQDMDHENMFWYRQDPGLGLRLIYFSYDVKMKEKGDIPEGYSVSREKKERFSLILESASTNQTSMYLCASRDTSSYNEQFFGPGTRLTVL.

The rearrangement joins TRBV19 to TRBJ1-4; D is uncertain. Germline V gene data show CDR1 as LNHDA and CDR2 as SQIVND (reference sequence). The CDR3 loop spans 15 amino acids. Trimming took off 7 bases at V and 0 bases at J, with 12 bases between the two ends. The CDR3 region is CASTPGDATNEKLFF. CDR3 DNA sequence: TGTGCCAGTACCCCAGGCGACGCAACTAATGAAAAACTGTTTTTT.

CDR3 sequence: CASSFDPASSYNEQFF. As DNA, the CDR3 is TGTGCCAGCAGTTTTGATCCCGCGAGCTCCTACAATGAGCAGTTCTTC. This rearrangement joins TRBV6-6 to TRBJ2-1; D is unresolved. Germline V CDR1 and CDR2: MNHNY, SVGAGI (reference sequence). Trimming shortened V by 4 bases and J by 0 bases, and 13 bases separated the two germline ends. This CDR3 has 16 amino acids.

J is TRBJ2-5 and V is TRBV7-8, with 7 bases fitting TRBD2. This CDR3 contains 17 residues. CDR1 and CDR2 (germline): SGHVS, FQNEAQ. Trimming removed 7 bases from V and 0 bases from J; junction bases left unmatched: 14. CDR3 protein: CASTNTASGAYQETQYF. The CDR3, as DNA: TGTGCCAGCACAAACACGGCGAGCGGGGCGTACCAAGAGACCCAGTACTTC.

V gene TRBV5-1 combines with J gene TRBJ2-1, with unresolved D. Germline V gene sequence: CDR1 SGHRS, CDR2 YFSETQ. Trimming cost V 3 bases and J 5 bases, with 6 bases left between them. The CDR3 is 12 residues long. The CDR3 nucleotides read TGCGCCAGCAGCTGGGGTAACAATGAGCAGTTCTTC. This encodes CASSWGNNEQFF.

In this sample, this clone is medium-sized. This chain connects TRBV7-9 to TRBJ1-2; D call uncertain. This CDR3 is built from 16 residues. The germline gives CDR1 SEHNR, CDR2 FQNEAQ (reference sequence). V lost 4 bases to trimming and J lost 1 base, with 16 bases between them. The CDR3 sequence is CASSSVSAFVNYGYTF. The CDR3 DNA sequence: TGTGCCAGCAGCTCTGTATCGGCGTTTGTTAACTATGGCTACACCTTC.

This clone was picked up a small number of times. This rearrangement joins TRBV29-1 to TRBJ1-4; maybe TRBD1 (5 bases). Germline V CDR1 and CDR2: SQVTM, ANQGSEA. The CDR3 is 12 amino acids. CDR3 sequence: CSAVEGNEKLFF. Here the CDR3 DNA reads TGCAGTGCGGTGGAGGGGAATGAAAAACTGTTTTTT.

The V and J genes are TRBV29-1 and TRBJ2-1; 7 positions agree with TRBD2. The J segment lost 3 bases and the V segment lost 0 bases, leaving 5 bases of the junction unmatched. The germline V gene encodes CDR1 SQVTM and CDR2 ANQGSEA. The CDR3 runs 15 residues. CDR3 sequence: CSVEDLAELYNEQFF. CDR3 DNA sequence: TGCAGCGTTGAAGACCTAGCGGAGCTCTACAATGAGCAGTTCTTC.

This rearrangement joins TRBV19 to TRBJ2-7; TRBD1 matches 8 bases. Per germline, CDR1 LNHDA and CDR2 SQIVND (reference sequence). The CDR3 has 14 residues. Trimming took 8 bases from V and 3 from J; bases not matched to a gene: 9. The CDR3 is CASESGTGGYEQYF. CDR3 sequence (DNA): TGTGCCAGTGAATCCGGGACAGGAGGCTACGAGCAGTACTTC.